This T cell receptor beta chain was captured by sequencing in a study of shared clonotypes between healthy human individuals. The CDR3 spans 13 residues. Deletions cut 2 bases from V and 4 bases from J, with 6 bases between. Germline CDR1 is MNHNY and CDR2 is SVGAGI (reference sequence). Here immunoSEQ multiplex PCR was the method, and the copy in TCRdb shows in-frame clones only, minus some. The table lists millions of clones, approximately 94% of them singletons, with around 1.1% in the top ten. Positively selected for CCR7, the CD45RO-negative cells used as naive CD8 cells excluded terminally differentiated effector memory CD45RA+ cells.

The receptor was isolated from a man younger than 30 in good health. Sequencing input: naive CD8+ T cells sorted from blood. The chain uses TRBV6-6 and TRBJ1-5; D is unclear. The CDR3 here is CASSYGVNQPQHF. CDR3 coding DNA: TGTGCCAGCAGTTACGGGGTAAATCAGCCCCAGCATTTT.